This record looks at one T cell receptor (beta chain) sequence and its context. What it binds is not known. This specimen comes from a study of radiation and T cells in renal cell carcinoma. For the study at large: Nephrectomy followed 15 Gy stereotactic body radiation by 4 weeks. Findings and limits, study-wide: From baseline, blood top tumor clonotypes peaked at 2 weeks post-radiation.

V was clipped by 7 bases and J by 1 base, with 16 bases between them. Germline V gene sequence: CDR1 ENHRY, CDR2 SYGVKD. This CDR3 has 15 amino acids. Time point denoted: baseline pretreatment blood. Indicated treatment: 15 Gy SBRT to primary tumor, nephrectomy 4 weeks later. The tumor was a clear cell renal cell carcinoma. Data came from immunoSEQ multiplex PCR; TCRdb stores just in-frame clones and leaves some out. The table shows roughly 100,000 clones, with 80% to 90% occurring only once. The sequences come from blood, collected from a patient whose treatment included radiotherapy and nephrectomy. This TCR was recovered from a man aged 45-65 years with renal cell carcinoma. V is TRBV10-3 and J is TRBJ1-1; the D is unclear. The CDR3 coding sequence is TGTGCCATCACCCCCAAGGCAGAACAGAACACTGAAGCTTTCTTT. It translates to CAITPKAEQNTEAFF.